Listed below are T cell receptor beta chains from one sample, sequenced in a study of shared clonotypes between healthy human individuals. TCRdb keeps only in-frame clones here, not all; method: immunoSEQ multiplex PCR. The sample yields roughly 2.2 million clones, under 95% seen once. The specimen sequenced was naive CD4+ T cells from PBMCs. These receptors were obtained from a man aged 18 to 29 in good health. Some clones in this sample may be carry-over from other donors' samples. CDR3s include the opening cysteine and the closing phenylalanine or tryptophan. A D gene is named only where the DNA matches it firmly. Rows may omit the clone size; those that give it use once, few, many or a size class.

>TRBJ2-1|.|TRBV28|.
CASLGQFPLNEQFF
TGTGCCAGTTTAGGACAGTTTCCGCTTAATGAGCAGTTCTTC
>TRBJ2-1|.|TRBV6-1|.
CASINRVHNEQFF
TGTGCCAGCATTAACAGGGTCCACAATGAGCAGTTCTTC
>TRBJ1-2|.|TRBV9|.
CASSVLDRNYGYTF
TGTGCCAGCAGCGTACTTGACAGAAACTATGGCTACACCTTC
>TRBJ1-1|few|TRBV30|.
CAWSVEQNTEAFF
TGTGCCTGGAGTGTGGAACAGAACACTGAAGCTTTCTTT
>TRBJ2-4|.|TRBV7-2|.
CASSPEGGWGKNIQYF
TGTGCCAGCAGCCCAGAGGGTGGTTGGGGCAAAAACATTCAGTACTTC
>TRBJ2-7|.|TRBV9|TRBD1
CASSRGQGSYEQYF
TGTGCCAGCAGCCGGGGACAGGGCTCCTACGAGCAGTACTTC
>TRBJ2-7|.|TRBV7-2|.
CASSLSWGPRGNEQYF
TGTGCCAGCAGCTTGTCATGGGGGCCGAGGGGTAACGAGCAGTACTTC
>TRBJ2-7|.|TRBV19|.
CASSSRDKTYEQYF
TGTGCCAGTAGTAGTCGGGACAAAACCTACGAGCAGTACTTC
>TRBJ2-7|.|TRBV7-7|.
CASSPGGPTYEQYF
TGTGCCAGCAGCCCAGGCGGGCCGACCTACGAGCAGTACTTC
>TRBJ2-7|.|TRBV20-1|.
CSARVWYEQYF
TGCAGTGCTAGAGTCTGGTACGAGCAGTACTTC
>TRBJ1-4|.|TRBV28|.
CASSFADGRGDEKLFF
TGTGCCAGCAGTTTTGCCGATGGCAGGGGAGATGAAAAACTGTTTTTT
>TRBJ1-2|.|TRBV25-1|.
CATQPGGRNYGYTF
TGTGCCACCCAGCCGGGGGGGCGCAACTATGGCTACACCTTC
>TRBJ1-5|.|TRBV19|TRBD1
CASSIDSGTGFNQPQHF
TGTGCCAGTAGTATAGACTCTGGGACAGGCTTCAATCAGCCCCAGCATTTT
>TRBJ1-1|.|TRBV2|.
CASSDRGWTEAFF
TGTGCCAGCAGTGATAGAGGTTGGACTGAAGCTTTCTTT
>TRBJ2-3|.|TRBV2|.
CASSRRQTTDTQYF
TGTGCCAGCAGTCGCCGACAAACAACAGATACGCAGTATTTT
>TRBJ2-3|once|TRBV15|TRBD2
CATARRSGSSSDTQYF
TGTGCCACGGCCCGGCGTAGCGGGAGTTCGTCAGATACGCAGTATTTT
>TRBJ1-1|.|TRBV7-2|TRBD1
CASSVHRGMNTEAFF
TGTGCCAGCAGCGTCCACAGGGGCATGAACACTGAAGCTTTCTTT
>TRBJ1-5|once|TRBV28|.
CASSLDIARVSQPQHF
TGTGCCAGCAGCCTGGACATAGCCAGGGTTAGTCAGCCCCAGCATTTT
>TRBJ1-2|few|TRBV6-5|.
CATTGQGQGYTF
TGTGCCACCACGGGCCAAGGGCAAGGCTACACCTTC
>TRBJ2-3|.|TRBV9|.
CASSVGRVISSTDTQYF
TGTGCCAGCAGCGTAGGGCGGGTGATATCTAGCACAGATACGCAGTATTTT
>TRBJ2-7|once|TRBV29-1|.
CSVEDLTGVGQYF
TGCAGCGTTGAAGATCTTACCGGTGTTGGGCAGTACTTC
>TRBJ2-2|few|TRBV7-2|.
CASSLSRNTGELFF
TGTGCCAGCAGCTTATCCAGGAACACCGGGGAGCTGTTTTTT
>TRBJ2-1|.|TRBV27|.
CASSPLGGGDEQFF
TGTGCCAGCAGCCCCCTAGGGGGCGGGGATGAGCAGTTCTTC
>TRBJ2-7|.|TRBV2|.
CASTPLRDGSYEQYF
TGTGCCAGCACCCCCCTCCGGGACGGTTCCTACGAGCAGTACTTC
>TRBJ2-1|.|TRBV28|TRBD1
CASSPSGQGVREQFF
TGTGCCAGCAGTCCGTCCGGACAGGGTGTAAGGGAGCAGTTCTTC
>TRBJ2-5|.|TRBV5-1|TRBD2
CASSLARSGGLQETQYF
TGCGCCAGCAGCTTGGCCAGAAGCGGGGGGCTCCAAGAGACCCAGTACTTC
>TRBJ2-7|once|TRBV2|TRBD2
CASRLRREFNEQYF
TGTGCCAGCAGACTACGGCGGGAGTTCAACGAGCAGTACTTC
>TRBJ2-3|.|TRBV4-1|TRBD2
CASSRSGRSTDTQYF
TGCGCCAGCAGTCGTAGCGGGAGGAGCACAGATACGCAGTATTTT
>TRBJ1-2|.|TRBV28|.
CASSLGQYGYTF
TGTGCCAGCAGTTTAGGACAGTATGGCTACACCTTC
>TRBJ2-1|once|TRBV9|.
CASSVPGDEQFF
TGTGCCAGCAGCGTACCGGGGGATGAGCAGTTCTTC
>TRBJ2-5|.|TRBV20-1|.
CSAAGAETQYF
TGCAGTGCGGCAGGGGCTGAGACCCAGTACTTC
>TRBJ2-5|.|TRBV9|.
CASSVEVETQAQYF
TGTGCCAGCAGCGTAGAAGTGGAGACGCAGGCCCAGTACTTC
>TRBJ2-1|.|TRBV9|.
CASSRAGRVSYNEQFF
TGTGCCAGCAGCCGTGCGGGGCGGGTATCCTACAATGAGCAGTTCTTC
>TRBJ1-3|.|TRBV5-1|TRBD1
CASSFAGTDGNTIYF
TGCGCCAGCAGTTTCGCCGGGACAGATGGAAACACCATATATTTT
>TRBJ2-3|.|TRBV7-3|TRBD2
CASSTGLAGRTDTQYF
TGTGCCAGCAGCACAGGACTAGCGGGACGCACAGATACGCAGTATTTT
>TRBJ1-2|once|TRBV4-1|TRBD1
CASSQAFRGRRGYTF
TGCGCCAGCAGCCAAGCTTTCAGGGGGCGCCGGGGCTACACCTTC
>TRBJ2-7|once|TRBV18|TRBD2
CASSRAGGTYEQYF
TGTGCCAGCTCACGCGCGGGGGGAACCTACGAGCAGTACTTC
>TRBJ2-7|.|TRBV28|TRBD1
CASTLGPDRGLVEEQYF
TGTGCCAGCACCCTGGGCCCGGACAGGGGGTTGGTTGAGGAGCAGTACTTC
>TRBJ1-5|.|TRBV7-2|TRBD1
CASSTTGVQPQHF
TGTGCCAGCAGCACCACAGGGGTTCAGCCCCAGCATTTT
>TRBJ2-7|.|TRBV7-9|.
CASQRQVSYEQYF
TGTGCCAGCCAACGACAGGTCTCCTACGAGCAGTACTTC
>TRBJ1-2|.|TRBV5-6|.
CASSSGYGYTF
TGTGCCAGCAGCTCCGGCTATGGCTACACCTTC
>TRBJ1-5|.|TRBV28|.
CASSLRGPQPQHF
TGTGCCAGCAGTTTACGCGGGCCCCAGCCCCAGCATTTT
>TRBJ2-5|.|TRBV4-1|TRBD1
CASSPGDRGKETQYF
TGCGCCAGCAGCCCGGGAGACAGGGGGAAAGAGACCCAGTACTTC
>TRBJ2-1|.|TRBV5-1|TRBD2
CASSLGTSGRGLLDEQFF
TGCGCCAGCAGCTTGGGGACTAGCGGGAGGGGCCTTTTGGATGAGCAGTTCTTC
>TRBJ1-5|.|TRBV28|.
CASSGQGVPPQHF
TGTGCCAGCAGTGGACAAGGAGTTCCGCCCCAGCATTTT
>TRBJ2-3|.|TRBV15|TRBD2
CATSRESSGRGTDTQYF
TGTGCCACCAGCAGAGAATCGAGCGGGAGGGGCACAGATACGCAGTATTTT
>TRBJ1-3|.|TRBV10-1|.
CASSRPGAPIGARGNTIYF
TGCGCCAGCAGTCGGCCAGGGGCGCCTATTGGGGCTCGTGGAAACACCATATATTTT
>TRBJ1-1|.|TRBV7-9|.
CASSRGTNTEAFF
TGTGCCAGCAGCAGGGGAACGAACACTGAAGCTTTCTTT
>TRBJ2-3|.|TRBV19|.
CASSIGLGVRPDTQYF
TGTGCCAGTAGTATAGGTTTAGGGGTTAGGCCAGATACGCAGTATTTT
>TRBJ2-1|.|TRBV6-1|.
CASGGMGVNEQFF
TGTGCCAGCGGAGGGATGGGGGTCAATGAGCAGTTCTTC
>TRBJ1-1|.|TRBV19|TRBD1
CASSMSIPGTGGTEAFF
TGTGCCAGTAGTATGTCGATACCCGGGACAGGGGGCACTGAAGCTTTCTTT
>TRBJ2-7|.|TRBV10-2|.
CASTPWADRNEYEQYF
TGCGCCAGCACCCCCTGGGCCGACAGGAATGAATACGAGCAGTACTTC
>TRBJ2-2|.|TRBV7-9|.
CASSLSGANGELFF
TGTGCCAGCAGCTTATCTGGGGCCAACGGGGAGCTGTTTTTT
>TRBJ1-2|.|TRBV5-1|TRBD1
CASSQDRAGGYTF
TGCGCCAGCAGTCAGGACAGGGCGGGAGGCTACACCTTC